Each of the 8 T cell receptor beta chains below was sequenced from the same sample in a study of T cell responses to AZD1222 COVID-19 vaccine. Measured with immunoSEQ multiplex PCR; TCRdb has only the in-frame clones, and not every one. The data show approximately 90,000 clones, 90% seen once. The sequencing used peripheral blood, collected on day 0 of AZD1222 vaccination. The receptors originated from an adult in good health.

This chain links TRBV13 with TRBJ1-1; no clear D gene. The CDR3 runs to 14 residues. Trimming pared 4 bases from V and 5 bases from J, leaving 14 bases between. CDR1 PRHDT and CDR2 FYEKMQ come from the germline V gene (reference sequence). The CDR3: CASSSERVGTEAFF. In DNA, the CDR3 is TGTGCCAGCAGCTCCGAACGGGTCGGAACTGAAGCTTTCTTT.

The gene calls are TRBV5-1 and TRBJ2-1; 11 bases match TRBD2. This CDR3 has 16 amino acids. The trim removed 4 bases at V and 8 bases at J, leaving 11 bases unmatched. Germline V gene lookup returns CDR1 SGHRS and CDR2 YFSETQ. The CDR3 region is CASSPPLSGRADEQFF. CDR3 DNA sequence: TGCGCCAGCAGCCCCCCCCTTAGCGGGAGGGCCGATGAGCAGTTCTTC.

The chain joins TRBV7-9 to TRBJ2-5, with a weak D call TRBD1 (6 bases). CDR3 size: 15 residues. CDR1 SEHNR and CDR2 FQNEAQ come from the germline V gene (reference sequence). V dropped 2 bases and J dropped 2 bases, with 12 bases sitting between them. CDR3 in DNA: TGTGCCAGCAGCTTATACCGGCAGGGGCAAGAGACCCAGTACTTC. The encoded protein is CASSLYRQGQETQYF.

The genes are TRBV12-3 or TRBV12-4 and TRBJ1-2; D unresolved. This CDR3 region has 12 residues. V lost 10 bases, J lost 4 bases, and 13 bases lay in between. DNA for the CDR3: TGTGCCACCTCTCTTACTGCCTATGGCTACACCTTC. Protein sequence: CATSLTAYGYTF.

This rearrangement joins TRBV19 to TRBJ1-3; maybe TRBD1 (5 bases). The CDR3 is made up of 14 amino acids. Trimming shortened V by 8 bases and J by 1 base, and 12 bases separated the two germline ends. Germline CDR1 reads LNHDA; CDR2 reads SQIVND (reference sequence). CDR3 amino acids: CASGGTASGNTIYF. The CDR3 DNA follows: TGTGCCAGTGGGGGGACGGCTTCTGGAAACACCATATATTTT.

This chain links TRBV30 with TRBJ1-2; unclear D gene. The germline V and J ends were trimmed by 2 bases and 4 bases, with 8 bases remaining between them. CDR1 is GTSNPN and CDR2 is SVGIG in the germline V gene (reference sequence). This CDR3 comprises 12 residues. CDR3 in DNA: TGTGCCTGGAGTCCCCAGAGCTATGGCTACACCTTC. It translates to CAWSPQSYGYTF.

The rearrangement links TRBV27 to TRBJ2-7, with 9 bases that match TRBD1. The CDR3 length is 17 residues. CDR1 is MNHEY and CDR2 is SMNVEV in the germline V gene (reference sequence). V trimming: 3 bases; J trimming: 6 bases; junction bases outside the gene matches: 15. The CDR3 loop is CASSFSFPGQGPREQYF. DNA of the CDR3: TGTGCCAGCAGTTTTTCATTCCCGGGACAGGGACCTCGCGAGCAGTACTTC.

The J gene is TRBJ2-1, the V gene TRBV28, with TRBD2 identical over 11 bases. The CDR3 is 14 amino acids. Germline CDR1 is MDHEN and CDR2 is SYDVKM. V trimming: 7 bases; J trimming: 4 bases; junction bases outside the gene matches: 3. The CDR3 coding sequence is TGTGCCAGCAAACTAGCGGGAGTTTACAATGAGCAGTTCTTC. Translation: CASKLAGVYNEQFF.